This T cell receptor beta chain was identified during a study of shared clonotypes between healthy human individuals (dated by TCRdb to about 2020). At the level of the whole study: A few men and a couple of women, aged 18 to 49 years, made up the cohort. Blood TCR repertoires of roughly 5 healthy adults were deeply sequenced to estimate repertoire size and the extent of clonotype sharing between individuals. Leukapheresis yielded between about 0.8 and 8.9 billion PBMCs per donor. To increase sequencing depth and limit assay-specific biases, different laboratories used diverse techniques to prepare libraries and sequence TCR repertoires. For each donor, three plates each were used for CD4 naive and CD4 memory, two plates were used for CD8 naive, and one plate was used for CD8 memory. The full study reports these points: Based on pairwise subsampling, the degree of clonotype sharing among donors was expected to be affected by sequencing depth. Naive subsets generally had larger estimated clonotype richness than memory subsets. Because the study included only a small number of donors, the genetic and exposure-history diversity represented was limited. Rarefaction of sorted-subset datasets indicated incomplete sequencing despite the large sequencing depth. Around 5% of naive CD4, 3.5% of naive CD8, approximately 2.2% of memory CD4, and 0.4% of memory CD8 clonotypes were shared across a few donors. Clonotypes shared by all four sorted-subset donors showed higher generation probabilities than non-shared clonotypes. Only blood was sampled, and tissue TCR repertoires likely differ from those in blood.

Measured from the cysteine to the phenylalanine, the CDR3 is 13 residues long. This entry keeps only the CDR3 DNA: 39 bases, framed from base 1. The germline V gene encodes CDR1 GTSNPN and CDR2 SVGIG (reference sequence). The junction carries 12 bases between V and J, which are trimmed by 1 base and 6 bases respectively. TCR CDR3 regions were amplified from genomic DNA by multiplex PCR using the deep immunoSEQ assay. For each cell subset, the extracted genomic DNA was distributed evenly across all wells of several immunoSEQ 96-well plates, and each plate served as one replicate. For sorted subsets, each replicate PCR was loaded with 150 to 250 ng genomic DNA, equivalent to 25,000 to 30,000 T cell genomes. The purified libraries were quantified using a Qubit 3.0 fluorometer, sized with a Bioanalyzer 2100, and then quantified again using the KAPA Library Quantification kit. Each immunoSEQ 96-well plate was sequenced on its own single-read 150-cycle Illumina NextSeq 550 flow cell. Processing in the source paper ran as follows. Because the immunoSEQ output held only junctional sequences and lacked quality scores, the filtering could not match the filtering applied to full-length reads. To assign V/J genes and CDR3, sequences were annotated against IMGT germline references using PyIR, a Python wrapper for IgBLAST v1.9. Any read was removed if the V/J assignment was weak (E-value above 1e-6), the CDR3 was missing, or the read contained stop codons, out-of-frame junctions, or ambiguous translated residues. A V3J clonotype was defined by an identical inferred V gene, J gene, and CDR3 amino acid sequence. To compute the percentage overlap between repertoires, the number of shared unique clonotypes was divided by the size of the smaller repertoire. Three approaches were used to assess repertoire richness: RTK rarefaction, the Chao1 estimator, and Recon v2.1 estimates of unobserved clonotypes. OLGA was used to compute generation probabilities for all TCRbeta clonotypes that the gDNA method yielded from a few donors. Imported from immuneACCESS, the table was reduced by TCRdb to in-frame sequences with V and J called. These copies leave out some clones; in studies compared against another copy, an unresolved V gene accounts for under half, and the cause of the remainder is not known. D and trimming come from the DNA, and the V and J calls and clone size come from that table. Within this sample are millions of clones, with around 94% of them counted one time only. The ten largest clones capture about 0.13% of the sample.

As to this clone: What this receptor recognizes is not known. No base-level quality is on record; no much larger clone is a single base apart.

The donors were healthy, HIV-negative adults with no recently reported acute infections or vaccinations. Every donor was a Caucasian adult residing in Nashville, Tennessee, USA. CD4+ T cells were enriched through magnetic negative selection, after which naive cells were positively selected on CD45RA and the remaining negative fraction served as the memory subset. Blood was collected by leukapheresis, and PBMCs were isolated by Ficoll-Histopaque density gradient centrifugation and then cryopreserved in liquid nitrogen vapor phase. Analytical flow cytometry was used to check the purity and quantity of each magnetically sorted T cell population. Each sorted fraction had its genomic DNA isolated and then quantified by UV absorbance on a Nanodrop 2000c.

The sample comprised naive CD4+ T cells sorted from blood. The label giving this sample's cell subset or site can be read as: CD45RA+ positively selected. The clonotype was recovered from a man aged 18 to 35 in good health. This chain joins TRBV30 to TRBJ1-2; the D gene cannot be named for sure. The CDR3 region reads CAWSESGWHGYTF. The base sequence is TGTGCCTGGAGTGAGTCCGGATGGCATGGCTACACCTTC.